A selection of T cell receptor beta chains follows, all from one sample in a study of graft-versus-host responses after intestinal transplantation. No antigen has been assigned to these receptors. Profiled with immunoSEQ multiplex PCR; TCRdb holds only in-frame clones, not every one. The sample includes 77,000 or so clones, roughly 94% of them seen just once. The sample consisted of unstimulated CD8+ T cells sorted from spleen or lymph node cells, taken before intestinal transplant. These receptors were taken from a human donor who received an intestinal transplant. The CDR3 runs from the conserved cysteine through the conserved F or W. The D gene is left open where the match is weak. Size tells how often a clone was seen (once, few, many) or the class of an expanded clone, and some rows leave it out.

j_call v_call d_call clone_size cdr3_aa cdr3_nt
TRBJ2-5 TRBV11-3 TRBD1 NA CASSLAYLGQGGRETQYF TGTGCCAGCAGCTTAGCCTACCTCGGACAGGGAGGTCGAGAGACCCAGTACTTC
TRBJ2-1 TRBV18 NA NA CASSPRYSAGKFNEQFF TGTGCCAGCTCACCACGGTATTCTGCGGGAAAATTTAATGAGCAGTTCTTC
TRBJ2-5 TRBV15 NA NA CATSPEREEMMETQYF TGTGCCACCAGCCCCGAGAGGGAGGAGATGATGGAGACCCAGTACTTC
TRBJ2-7 TRBV18 NA NA CASSPPSDRWPYEQYF TGTGCCAGCTCACCACCGAGCGACAGGTGGCCCTACGAGCAGTACTTC
TRBJ1-1 TRBV30 NA NA CAWSVTGGTEAFF TGTGCCTGGAGTGTAACGGGGGGCACTGAAGCTTTCTTT
TRBJ1-2 TRBV7-9 TRBD1 NA CASSLAGQGAGYTF TGTGCCAGCAGCTTAGCAGGACAGGGGGCCGGCTACACCTTC
TRBJ2-7 TRBV7-9 TRBD1 NA CASRKLQDRVPQVYYEQYF TGTGCCAGCAGAAAACTCCAGGACAGGGTCCCGCAAGTCTACTACGAGCAGTACTTC
TRBJ2-2 TRBV19 NA NA CASSIVIRAGELFF TGTGCCAGTAGTATCGTTATCCGCGCCGGGGAGCTGTTTTTT
TRBJ2-1 TRBV9 NA NA CASTEGAFPTTLNEQFF TGTGCCAGCACGGAGGGAGCGTTTCCAACCACCCTCAATGAGCAGTTCTTC
TRBJ2-7 TRBV29-1 NA NA CSARDSVSYEQYF TGCAGCGCCCGAGACAGTGTCTCCTACGAGCAGTACTTC
TRBJ1-1 TRBV10-3 NA NA CAISERGSMNTEAFF TGTGCCATCAGTGAGAGAGGGTCAATGAACACTGAAGCTTTCTTT
TRBJ2-7 TRBV7-9 NA NA CASEGLSYEQYF TGTGCCAGCGAGGGTTTAAGCTACGAGCAGTACTTC
TRBJ2-3 TRBV9 NA NA CASSYSGGPTDTQYF TGTGCCAGCAGCTACTCTGGAGGGCCAACAGATACGCAGTATTTT
TRBJ2-3 TRBV4-2 TRBD2 NA CASSWGGDTDTQYF TGTGCCAGCTCCTGGGGGGGTGACACAGATACGCAGTATTTT
TRBJ2-6 TRBV5-6 NA NA CASSLWANVLTF TGTGCCAGCAGCCTCTGGGCCAACGTCCTGACTTTC
TRBJ1-1 TRBV27 NA NA CASSNVVGQNTEAFF TGTGCCAGCAGTAATGTGGTTGGGCAAAACACTGAAGCTTTCTTT
TRBJ2-1 TRBV27 NA NA CASSPDSYNEQFF TGTGCCAGCAGTCCCGACAGCTACAATGAGCAGTTCTTC
TRBJ2-1 TRBV9 NA NA CASSVADSSYNEQFF TGTGCCAGCAGCGTAGCGGATAGCTCCTACAATGAGCAGTTCTTC
TRBJ2-7 TRBV19 NA NA CASSMQVPSYEQYF TGTGCCAGTAGTATGCAGGTGCCTTCCTACGAGCAGTACTTC
TRBJ1-1 TRBV2 NA NA CASSEETDTPGNTEAFF TGTGCCAGCAGTGAGGAGACAGACACTCCCGGGAACACTGAAGCTTTCTTT
TRBJ2-1 TRBV4-2 NA NA CASSQDRGPYNEQFF TGTGCCAGCAGCCAAGATCGCGGACCCTACAATGAGCAGTTCTTC
TRBJ2-7 TRBV18 NA NA CASSLSQYEQYF TGTGCCAGCTCACTCTCTCAATACGAGCAGTACTTC
TRBJ2-7 TRBV28 NA NA CASSTPTGYEQYF TGTGCCAGCAGTACCCCAACAGGCTACGAGCAGTACTTC
TRBJ2-7 TRBV18 NA NA CASSPLDSYEQYF TGTGCCAGCTCACCCCTGGACAGCTACGAGCAGTACTTC
TRBJ2-1 TRBV27 NA once CASKWGAGNGQFF TGTGCCAGCAAGTGGGGGGCTGGGAATGGGCAGTTCTTC
TRBJ2-7 TRBV5-6 TRBD1 NA CASSLGTGNYEQYF TGTGCCAGCAGCCTAGGGACAGGGAACTACGAGCAGTACTTC
TRBJ1-1 TRBV10-3 NA NA CAISENSLENTEAFF TGTGCCATCAGTGAGAACAGCTTAGAGAACACTGAAGCTTTCTTT
TRBJ2-5 TRBV13 NA NA CASSLGGQETQYF TGTGCCAGCAGCTTAGGGGGACAAGAGACCCAGTACTTC
TRBJ2-5 TRBV27 NA NA CASSFGVPGVGETQYF TGTGCCAGCAGTTTTGGGGTTCCAGGGGTGGGAGAGACCCAGTACTTC
TRBJ2-1 TRBV7-9 TRBD2 NA CASSGTRTRSYNEQFF TGTGCCAGCAGCGGAACTAGGACTAGGTCCTACAATGAGCAGTTCTTC
TRBJ2-7 TRBV5-1 TRBD2 NA CASREALAITYEQYF TGCGCCAGCCGGGAGGCTTTAGCGATCACCTACGAGCAGTACTTC
TRBJ1-5 TRBV4-1 TRBD1 NA CASSQVQGPHWPQHF TGCGCCAGCAGCCAAGTACAGGGGCCCCATTGGCCCCAGCATTTT
TRBJ1-2 TRBV30 NA NA CAWSDVNYGYTF TGTGCCTGGAGTGACGTCAACTATGGCTACACCTTC
TRBJ1-1 TRBV6-6 NA NA CASSYVEKGTEAFF TGTGCCAGCAGTTACGTCGAGAAGGGGACTGAAGCTTTCTTT
TRBJ1-5 TRBV11-2 NA NA CASSLPGVGQPQHF TGTGCCAGCAGCTTACCAGGGGTTGGTCAGCCCCAGCATTTT
TRBJ2-7 TRBV19 NA NA CASSIDSGDEQYF TGTGCCAGTAGTATAGATTCGGGGGACGAGCAGTACTTC
TRBJ1-2 TRBV29-1 TRBD1 once CSVDTGVYGYTF TGCAGCGTTGACACAGGGGTCTATGGCTACACCTTC
TRBJ2-7 TRBV4-2 TRBD2 NA CASSQDTLGLAGGSPYEQYF TGTGCCAGCAGCCAAGATACCTTGGGACTAGCGGGAGGGAGTCCCTACGAGCAGTACTTC